What follows is one TCR beta chain and its context. Its antigen is undetermined. V dropped 2 bases and J dropped 0; count of bases not matched to a gene: 3. Germline assignment: CDR1 SGHTA and CDR2 FQGNSA. CDR3 length: 16 residues. This entry belongs to a study of OX40 agonist ivuxolimab in advanced cancers. About the study: The study gave patients intravenous ivuxolimab at 0.01 to 10 mg/kg every 2 weeks. The mean age was approximately 56 years, ranging from about 20 to 90, with about four fifths of participants male. Broader study findings: Partial responders at 0.1-3.0 mg/kg showed near-lowest clonal expansion.

Data came from immunoSEQ multiplex PCR; TCRdb stores just in-frame clones and leaves some out. Of approximately 58,000 clones detected, roughly 83% appear once; the ten largest clones hold about 13%. Material: CD4+ or CD8+ T cells sorted from blood, obtained in a trial of the OX40 agonist ivuxolimab. The chain recombines TRBV7-2 with TRBJ2-3, with 9 bases lining up with TRBD2. The clonotype originates from an adult with an advanced solid tumor such as melanoma, head and neck, liver or kidney cancer. The CDR3 protein is CASSLSSGTSTDTQYF. The CDR3 DNA reads TGTGCCAGCAGCTTATCTAGCGGGACTAGCACAGATACGCAGTATTTT. Combining the CDR3 with reference TRBV7-2 and TRBJ2-3 gives the whole variable domain GAGVSQSPSNKVTEKGKDVELRCDPISGHTALYWYRQSLGQGLEFLIYFQGNSAPDKSGLPSDRFSAERTGGSVSTLTIQRTQQEDSAVYLCASSLSSGTSTDTQYFGPGTRLTVL.